Listed below are T cell receptor beta chains from one sample, sequenced in a study of graft-versus-host responses after intestinal transplantation. These receptors have no known antigen. TCRdb keeps only in-frame clones here, not all; method: immunoSEQ multiplex PCR. The sample shows tens of thousands of clones, about 93% of them seen only once. The sample consisted of unstimulated CD8+ T cells sorted from spleen or lymph node cells, taken before transplant. The receptors originated from a human donor who was the organ donor for an intestinal transplant. CDR3s include the opening cysteine and the closing phenylalanine or tryptophan. Each record gives: V gene, D gene, clone size, J gene, CDR3 DNA, CDR3 protein. The D gene is left open where the match is weak. Clone size is shown for a subset of rows, as once, few, many or a class of expanded clone.

V: TRBV19
D: TRBD1
size: -
J: TRBJ1-5
DNA: TGTGCCAGTACCCAGGGACAGGGACCGAATCAGCCCCAGCATTTT
CDR3: CASTQGQGPNQPQHF

V: TRBV5-6
D: TRBD2
size: -
J: TRBJ2-7
DNA: TGTGCCAGCACCCGGGGGGTCTCCATGACCTACGAGCAGTACTTC
CDR3: CASTRGVSMTYEQYF

V: TRBV6-5
D: TRBD1
size: -
J: TRBJ2-7
DNA: TGTGCCAGCAGTCGCCGGACAGGGGACGAGCAGTACTTC
CDR3: CASSRRTGDEQYF

V: TRBV19
D: -
size: -
J: TRBJ1-5
DNA: TGTGCCAGTAGTATCTCCGGGATCAATCAGCCCCAGCATTTT
CDR3: CASSISGINQPQHF

V: TRBV27
D: TRBD1
size: few
J: TRBJ2-5
DNA: TGTGCCAGCAGTTTCCACAGGGGGTCGACCCAGTACTTC
CDR3: CASSFHRGSTQYF

V: TRBV4-2
D: -
size: -
J: TRBJ2-7
DNA: TGTGCCAGCAGCCTCGAGTGGGGGGGGCCTAATCCGACCGAGCAGTACTTC
CDR3: CASSLEWGGPNPTEQYF

V: TRBV7-9
D: -
size: -
J: TRBJ2-7
DNA: TGTGCCAGCAGCCGTCAGACTAGGCCCTACGAGCAGTACTTC
CDR3: CASSRQTRPYEQYF

V: TRBV4-1
D: TRBD1
size: few
J: TRBJ2-2
DNA: TGCGCCAGCAGCCCTCAGGGGGCTGGGAACACCGGGGAGCTGTTTTTT
CDR3: CASSPQGAGNTGELFF

V: TRBV11-2
D: -
size: -
J: TRBJ1-1
DNA: TGTGCCAGCAGCTTGGGAGAAGGGGCTTTCTTT
CDR3: CASSLGEGAFF

V: TRBV11-3
D: -
size: -
J: TRBJ1-1
DNA: TGTGCCAGCAGCTTAGGCAACAGGGCCCGAGGAGCTTTCTTT
CDR3: CASSLGNRARGAFF

V: TRBV10-3
D: -
size: -
J: TRBJ2-7
DNA: TGTGCCATCAGGGAACCCTTAACCAGGCCTGGATACGAGCAGTACTTC
CDR3: CAIREPLTRPGYEQYF

V: TRBV10-2
D: TRBD1
size: once
J: TRBJ2-7
DNA: TGCGCCACCCGGGACAGCTCCTACGAGCAGTACTTC
CDR3: CATRDSSYEQYF

V: TRBV6-5
D: -
size: -
J: TRBJ2-3
DNA: TGTGCCAGCAGTCCCGTCGAATCTAGAGATACGCAGTATTTT
CDR3: CASSPVESRDTQYF

V: TRBV10-3
D: TRBD1
size: -
J: TRBJ1-6
DNA: TGTGCCATCAGTGAGTCTGGGACAGTGAGTTCACCCCTCCACTTT
CDR3: CAISESGTVSSPLHF

V: TRBV4-1
D: -
size: -
J: TRBJ2-7
DNA: TGCGCCAGCAGCCAAGATCCCCAGGGGCAGATGGGCTCCTACGAGCAGTACTTC
CDR3: CASSQDPQGQMGSYEQYF

V: TRBV4-1
D: -
size: -
J: TRBJ2-7
DNA: TGCGCCAGCAGCCAAGGTATCACCGAGCCCTACGAGCAGTACTTC
CDR3: CASSQGITEPYEQYF

V: TRBV29-1
D: TRBD2
size: -
J: TRBJ2-1
DNA: TGCAGCGTTGAAGGACTAGCGGGGCTATACAATGAGCAGTTCTTC
CDR3: CSVEGLAGLYNEQFF

V: TRBV4-1
D: TRBD1
size: -
J: TRBJ2-7
DNA: TGCGCCAGCAGCCAGGCAAGGACAGGGGAGGGCGAGCAGTACTTC
CDR3: CASSQARTGEGEQYF

V: TRBV6-5
D: TRBD1
size: -
J: TRBJ1-2
DNA: TGTGCCAGCAGCCTCGCCGGGACAGGGAGTGGCTACACCTTC
CDR3: CASSLAGTGSGYTF

V: TRBV7-9
D: TRBD1
size: -
J: TRBJ1-2
DNA: TGTGCCAGCATCAGACAGGGAGATGGCTACACCTTC
CDR3: CASIRQGDGYTF

V: TRBV7-2
D: TRBD2
size: -
J: TRBJ2-1
DNA: TGTGCCAGCAGCTTTCGGGGGGGCATTCATGAGCAGTTCTTC
CDR3: CASSFRGGIHEQFF

V: TRBV6-1
D: -
size: -
J: TRBJ2-7
DNA: TGTGCCAGCAGTGAATGGGGCGGGGCTAGCTCCTACGAGCAGTACTTC
CDR3: CASSEWGGASSYEQYF

V: TRBV28
D: -
size: once
J: TRBJ2-3
DNA: TGTGCCAGCAGTTCCGTCGACGGGGGACTCCTTCTCGATACGCAGTATTTT
CDR3: CASSSVDGGLLLDTQYF

V: TRBV11-2
D: -
size: -
J: TRBJ1-4
DNA: TGTGCCAGCAGCTTAGGTGCCGTATTTGAGGATGAAAAACTGTTTTTT
CDR3: CASSLGAVFEDEKLFF

V: TRBV7-6
D: -
size: -
J: TRBJ2-5
DNA: TGTGCCAGCAGCCGGGGGGCGAAGGGGGAAGAGACCCAGTACTTC
CDR3: CASSRGAKGEETQYF

V: TRBV4-1
D: TRBD1
size: -
J: TRBJ1-2
DNA: TGCGCCAGCAGCCAGTGGAGGTGGAACAGGGGTGTTCACTATGGCTACACCTTC
CDR3: CASSQWRWNRGVHYGYTF